This T cell receptor (beta chain) was found in a study of blood T cell repertoires in COVID-19. Per the study methods: Nucleated cell number was recorded as an estimate derived from reference gene primer amplification. TCRdb's copy holds only in-frame clones and misses some; the assay was immunoSEQ multiplex PCR. The V and J calls and clone size come from that table; D and trimming were worked out from the DNA. The data hold 29,000 or so clones, with 90% to 95% observed a single time. Germline loops: CDR1 SGHVS, CDR2 FNYEAQ. V shed 5 bases, J shed 7 bases, and the junction held 8 bases outside the gene matches. This CDR3 is 15 amino acids long.

The chain carries TRBV7-6 and TRBJ2-2, with 9 positions matching TRBD2. The sequenced sample consisted of peripheral blood. This TCR derives from a man aged 50 to 60 with active COVID-19. CDR3 nucleotides: TGTGCCAGCAGCGCTCTAGCGGGGATTGTCGGGGAGCTGTTTTTT. Its protein product is CASSALAGIVGELFF.